This T cell receptor beta chain is drawn from a study of blood T cell repertoires in COVID-19. Study-level background: PBMCs, B-cell-depleted T cells, or T cells provided the cDNA or gDNA that made up the material.

Original methodology: By means of reference gene primer amplification, nucleated cell counts were estimated. Only in-frame clones appear in the TCRdb table, and some are missing; sequencing was by immunoSEQ multiplex PCR. V and J calls and clone size come straight from that table; D and trimming were deduced from the DNA. Of about 220,000 clones listed, less than 85% are singletons. In germline, CDR1 is ENHRY, CDR2 SYGVKD. Trimming at V came to 6 bases and at J to 6 bases, leaving 5 bases not matched to a gene. This CDR3 has 14 residues. The sample was peripheral blood. The chain is built from TRBV10-3 and TRBJ1-4; TRBD1 aligns across 9 bases. The TCR originated in a woman of 80 years or more with acute or convalescent COVID-19. CDR3 in amino acids: CAIREDRGDEKLFF. The CDR3 bases are TGTGCCATCAGGGAGGACAGGGGAGATGAAAAACTGTTTTTT.